The source of this T cell receptor (beta chain) is a study of T-cell memory formation after mild COVID-19. The wider study: Clustering of TCRs was largely donor specific. Findings and limits, study-wide: The study found contracting CD4+ clones mainly in CM and EM and contracting CD8+ clones in EMRA. The study detected some responding clones in pre-infection memory, suggesting cross-reactive memory joined.

Germline V gives CDR1 LNHDA, CDR2 SQIVND (reference sequence). The CDR3 has 13 residues. V dropped 10 bases and J dropped 0 bases, with 13 bases sitting between them. Concerning this clonotype: What it recognizes is unknown.

Sample barcodes and UMIs were carried by the TCR alpha and TCR beta cDNA libraries that 5'RACE generated with constant-segment primers. TCRdb re-called the 5' RACE reads with MiXCR, one entry per CDR3 protein. The sample includes approximately 290,000 distinct CDR3 sequences, less than 9.5% seen only once; the top ten take about 22%. This chain joins TRBV19 and TRBJ2-7; a possible D gene is TRBD1 (5 bases). This sequence was found in a man aged 18 to 29 who had mild COVID-19 (a few samples of this study predate the infection). Cell type and time point are not known. Sample: PBMCs or a T cell subset sorted from them (not recorded which). DNA of the CDR3: TGTGCCACCGCCGACAGATTCTCCTACGAGCAGTACTTC. Its protein product is CATADRFSYEQYF.